This T cell receptor beta chain was sequenced during a study of T cells expressing NK-cell markers. This CDR3 contains 18 residues. UMIs accompanied the 5'RACE template switching by which TCR beta cDNA was made. TCRdb reprocessed the 5' RACE reads and stores each CDR3 protein as one record, lacking DNA. The listing contains 130,000 to 150,000 distinct CDR3 sequences. Material for sequencing was blood T cells: a sorted CD56 or NKG2C T cell subset, CD4+ or CD8+ T cells, or bulk PBMC T cells (not recorded which). This chain connects TRBV21-1 to TRBJ2-2. TRBV21-1 is tagged as a pseudogene. This receptor was taken from a man aged 18 to 29 in good health. CDR3 residues: CASSKARIADSNTGELFF.